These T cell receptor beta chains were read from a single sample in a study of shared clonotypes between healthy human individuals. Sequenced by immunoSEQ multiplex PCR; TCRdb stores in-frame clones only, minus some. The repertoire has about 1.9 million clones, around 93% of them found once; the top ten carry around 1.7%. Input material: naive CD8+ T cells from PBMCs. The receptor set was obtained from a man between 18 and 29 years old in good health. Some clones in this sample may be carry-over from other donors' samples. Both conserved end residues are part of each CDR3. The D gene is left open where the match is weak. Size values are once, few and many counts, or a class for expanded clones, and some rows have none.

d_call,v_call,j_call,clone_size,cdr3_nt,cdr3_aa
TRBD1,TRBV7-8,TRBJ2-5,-,TGTGCCAGCAGCTTAGGGGGGACAGGATCAGTTACCCAGTACTTC,CASSLGGTGSVTQYF
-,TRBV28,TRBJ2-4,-,TGTGCCAGCAGTTTATTGGCCCCAGGAGTAAACATTCAGTACTTC,CASSLLAPGVNIQYF
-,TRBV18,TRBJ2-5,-,TGTGCCAGCTCACCACCTTTTACACAAGAGACCCAGTACTTC,CASSPPFTQETQYF
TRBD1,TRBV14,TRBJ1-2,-,TGTGCCAGCAGCCGGCGGACAGGGGACTATGGCTACACCTTC,CASSRRTGDYGYTF
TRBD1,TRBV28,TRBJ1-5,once,TGTGCCAGCCGAGTCATTATGAAGACAGGGAGGTTTCAACCCCAGCATTTT,CASRVIMKTGRFQPQHF
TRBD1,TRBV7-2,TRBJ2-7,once,TGTGCCAGCAGCATCGGACAGGGATCCTACGAGCAGTACTTC,CASSIGQGSYEQYF
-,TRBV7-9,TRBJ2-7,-,TGTGCCAGCAGCTCACCCGAATTATCATACGAGCAGTACTTC,CASSSPELSYEQYF
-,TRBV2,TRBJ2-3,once,TGTGCCAGCAGTGATCAGCTGGTCACAGATACGCAGTATTTT,CASSDQLVTDTQYF
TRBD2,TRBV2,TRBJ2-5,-,TGTGCCAGCAGTGAGGGAGGGACTAGCGGAGGCCCCCGGGAGACCCAGTACTTC,CASSEGGTSGGPRETQYF
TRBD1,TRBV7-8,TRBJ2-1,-,TGTGCCATCGGGACAGGGGTTTCGAATGAGCAGTTCTTC,CAIGTGVSNEQFF
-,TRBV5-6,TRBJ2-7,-,TGTGCCAGCAGCCCCCAGGGGAGCGAGCAGTACTTC,CASSPQGSEQYF
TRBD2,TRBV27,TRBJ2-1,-,TGTGCCAGCAGCCCCTTGCGGGAGCCCTACAATGAGCAGTTCTTC,CASSPLREPYNEQFF
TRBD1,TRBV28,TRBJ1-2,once,TGTGCCAGCAGTTTGACAGGGAGCGACTATGGCTACACCTTC,CASSLTGSDYGYTF
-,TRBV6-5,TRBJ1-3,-,TGTGCCAGCAGTTCGTACAGGGAGGGGGCTGGAAACACCATATATTTT,CASSSYREGAGNTIYF
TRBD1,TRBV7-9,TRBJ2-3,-,TGTGCCAGCAGCTCACCACTGACAGGGCGGGATACGCAGTATTTT,CASSSPLTGRDTQYF
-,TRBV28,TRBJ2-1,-,TGTGCCAGCAGACCTCCGGAGAGCTCCTACAATGAGCAGTTCTTC,CASRPPESSYNEQFF
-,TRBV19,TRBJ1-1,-,TGTGCCAGTAGTCTCACGAGGACTGAAGCTTTCTTT,CASSLTRTEAFF
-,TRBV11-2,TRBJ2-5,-,TGTGCCAGCAGCTTAACCCTCCGGGAGACCCAGTACTTC,CASSLTLRETQYF
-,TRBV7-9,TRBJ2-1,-,TGTGCCAGCAGCTTTGTCCGGGATCCCCTTTACAATGAGCAGTTCTTC,CASSFVRDPLYNEQFF
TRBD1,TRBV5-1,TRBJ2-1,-,TGCGCCAGCAGCTTGGCGGTGGGACAGGGGATGGGCGAGCAGTTCTTC,CASSLAVGQGMGEQFF
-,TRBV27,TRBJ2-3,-,TGTGCCAGCAGTTTAACCCAGGGTTTCACAGATACGCAGTATTTT,CASSLTQGFTDTQYF
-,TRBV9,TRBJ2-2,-,TGTGCCAGCAGCGTAGAAGGACACCCTCGAACGGGGCTGTTTTTT,CASSVEGHPRTGLFF